The sequence of this TCR beta chain was determined in a study of blood T cell repertoires in COVID-19. This CDR3 contains 13 residues. Germline CDR1 is SNHLY and CDR2 is FYNNEI. Deletions cut 4 bases from V and 8 bases from J, with 14 bases between. The authors' processing: Using reference gene primer amplification, nucleated cell counts were estimated. Measured with immunoSEQ multiplex PCR; TCRdb has only the in-frame clones, and not every one. V and J calls and clone size are copied from that table; D and trimming were computed from the DNA. The repertoire holds 250,000 to 350,000 clones, with approximately 90% as singletons.

The chain carries TRBV2 and TRBJ1-2; D is uncertain. The sequence derives from a woman aged 45-65 years who had recovered from COVID-19. Sequenced input: PBMCs or T cells enriched from blood (not recorded which). CDR3 DNA: TGTGCCAGCAGTGTATGGACTGAGGAGGGCTACACCTTC. Translation gives CASSVWTEEGYTF.